Below, one TCR beta chain is given with its context. Its antigen is as yet unknown. The entry originates in a study of T cell responses to AZD1222 COVID-19 vaccine. In the study overall: Second-dose recipients at about 4 or about 12 weeks were treated as one pooled group.

The study, taken as a whole, reports: Repertoires were sampled only after the peak T cell response. Clonal diversity was possibly underestimated, and white British individuals and females predominated among donors. With two AZD1222 doses given, Spike-specific TCR breadth and depth both rose.

There are 15 residues in the CDR3. Deletions cut 2 bases from V and 0 bases from J, with 10 bases between. Per germline, CDR1 MDHEN and CDR2 SYDVKM. Some clones are missing from TCRdb's copy, which holds only in-frame ones; the method was immunoSEQ multiplex PCR. The table lists 150,000 to 170,000 clones, roughly 90% of them singletons. The origin of this receptor is an adult in good health. This chain connects TRBV28 to TRBJ1-1; the D is unclear. The starting material was peripheral blood, obtained on day 0 of AZD1222 vaccination. The CDR3 loop reads CASSLLGFLNTEAFF. The CDR3 coding sequence is TGTGCCAGCAGTTTACTCGGGTTTTTGAACACTGAAGCTTTCTTT.